This T cell receptor (beta chain) originates from a study of shared clonotypes between healthy human individuals (dated by TCRdb to between 2020 and 2021). With respect to the entire study: A couple of women and a few men aged 18 to 49 years were included in the cohort. For each donor, three plates each were used for CD4 naive and CD4 memory, two plates were used for CD8 naive, and one plate was used for CD8 memory. The study deeply sequenced blood TCR repertoires of 5 or 6 healthy adults to estimate repertoire size and the extent of clonotype sharing between individuals. Different laboratories and diverse techniques were used to prepare libraries and sequence TCR repertoires, to increase sequencing depth and limit assay-specific biases. Leukapheresis yielded between about 0.94 and 8.9 billion PBMCs per donor.

General conclusions and limits of the study: Pairwise subsampling led to the expectation that sequencing depth would affect the degree of clonotype sharing among donors. Sampling was limited to blood, and TCR repertoires in tissue likely differ from TCR repertoires in blood. The small number of donors limited the genetic and exposure-history diversity represented. About 5% of naive CD4, roughly 3.5% of naive CD8, 2.3% of memory CD4, and 0.35% to 0.5% of memory CD8 clonotypes were shared across several donors. Compared with non-shared clonotypes, clonotypes shared by all four sorted-subset donors had higher generation probabilities. Rarefaction of sorted-subset datasets indicated incomplete sequencing despite the large sequencing depth. Naive subsets generally had larger estimated clonotype richness than memory subsets did.

V was cut back by 3 bases and J by 0 bases, leaving a gap of 9 bases between them. There are 15 amino acids in the CDR3, from cysteine to phenylalanine inclusive. The CDR3 DNA has 45 bases and is translated from base 1. CDR1 and CDR2 (KGHSH, LQKENI) derive from the germline V gene. For this clone: This clone's antigen is unknown. The record has no base qualities; no much larger clone is one base away. Other DNA sequences of this sample code for an identical CDR3.

TCR CDR3 regions were amplified from genomic DNA by multiplex PCR using the deep immunoSEQ assay. Extracted genomic DNA from each cell subset was distributed evenly across all wells of several immunoSEQ 96-well plates, and each plate was treated as a replicate. Each replicate PCR for sorted subsets received 200 ng genomic DNA, equal to roughly 30,000 T cell genomes. The purified libraries were quantified using a Qubit 3.0 fluorometer, sized with a Bioanalyzer 2100, and then quantified again using the KAPA Library Quantification kit. Every immunoSEQ 96-well plate was sequenced on a separate single-read 150-cycle Illumina NextSeq 550 flow cell. Under the source paper's analysis protocol: Because the immunoSEQ output included only junctional sequences and no quality scores, the filtering could not be the same as the filtering used for full-length reads. To assign V/J genes and CDR3, sequences were annotated against IMGT germline references using PyIR, a Python wrapper for IgBLAST v1.9. Reads were removed for weak V/J assignments (E-value above 1e-6), missing CDR3, stop codons, out-of-frame junctions, or ambiguous translated residues. V3J clonotypes were defined as sequences sharing the same inferred V gene, J gene, and CDR3 amino acid sequence. Percentage overlap between repertoires was calculated by dividing the number of shared unique clonotypes by the size of the smaller repertoire. Richness of each repertoire was evaluated using RTK rarefaction, the Chao1 estimator, and Recon v2.1 estimates of unobserved clonotypes. For all TCRbeta clonotypes obtained by the gDNA method from a handful of donors, generation probabilities were computed with OLGA. The source is immuneACCESS, and TCRdb retained only in-frame sequences with V and J called. Part of the clones is not carried over; for the studies checked, unresolved V genes explain less than half of this, and the remainder is unexplained. For V, J and clone size, that table is used; D and trimming come from the DNA. The sample profile shows some 2.3 million clones; roughly 93% of them were found once. About 0.39% of the sample rests with the top ten.

Healthy HIV-negative adults with no recently reported acute infections or vaccinations were included as donors. All donors were Caucasian adults living in Nashville, Tennessee, USA. Magnetic negative selection was used to enrich CD4+ T cells, after which naive cells were positively selected on CD45RA and the negative fraction became the memory subset. After blood collection by leukapheresis, PBMCs were isolated using Ficoll-Histopaque density gradient centrifugation and then cryopreserved in the vapor phase of liquid nitrogen. Analytical flow cytometry was used to check the purity and quantity of every magnetically sorted T cell population. Genomic DNA was isolated from every sorted fraction and measured by UV absorbance on a Nanodrop 2000c.

Source material: naive CD4+ T cells from PBMCs. Explained via the paper, the cell subset or site label denotes: CD45RA+ positively selected. The V and J genes are TRBV18 and TRBJ2-1; there is no confident call for the D gene. This sequence was found in a man between 18 and 35 years old in good health. Some clones in this sample may be carry-over from other donors' samples. CDR3 loop: CASSPSQSSYNEQFF. The DNA is TGTGCCAGCTCACCCTCCCAGAGCTCCTACAATGAGCAGTTCTTC. Full variable domain (CDR3 extended with the reference TRBV18 and TRBJ2-1 proteins): NAGVMQNPRHLVRRRGQEARLRCSPMKGHSHVYWYRQLPEEGLKFMVYLQKENIIDESGMPKERFSAEFPKEGPSILRIQQVVRGDSAAYFCASSPSQSSYNEQFFGPGTRLTVL.